The rows below give T cell receptor beta chains drawn from one sample of a study of cytomegalovirus exposure and HLA in healthy donors. Only in-frame clones appear in the TCRdb table, and some are missing; sequencing was by immunoSEQ multiplex PCR. Of about 200,000 clones listed, about 81% were seen once; the top ten hold 0.95% to 1.5%. The sample taken for sequencing was PBMCs. These receptors all stem from a woman in her twenties or thirties in good health and CMV-seronegative. The CDR3 runs from the conserved cysteine through the conserved F or W.

TRBJ1-5 TRBV10-3 CAISDVQGLSNQPQHF
TRBJ2-7 TRBV19 CASSIRTGSYEQYF
TRBJ1-5 TRBV6-1 CASSDGQGTSVQPQHF
TRBJ1-5 TRBV2 CASTTARGYQPQHF
TRBJ1-2 TRBV5-1 CASRVGSGLRDYGYTF
TRBJ2-1 TRBV6-5 CASSYGRGSDNNEQFF
TRBJ1-6 TRBV2 CASSERVSPLHF
TRBJ2-7 TRBV29-1 CSVEGGPNPYEQYF
TRBJ1-2 TRBV28 CASRVTGGGYTF
TRBJ2-3 TRBV5-1 CASSWQQDTQYF
TRBJ1-2 TRBV10-1 CASPDRSYGYTF
TRBJ1-6 TRBV21-1 CASSGSTGESYNSPLHF
TRBJ2-3 TRBV30 CAWSTLGLATDTQYF
TRBJ1-3 TRBV15 CATSRPPLTGFSGNTIYF
TRBJ2-7 TRBV12-5 CASGPVLGRASYEQYF
TRBJ1-5 TRBV27 CASRPGTGSNQPQHF
TRBJ1-1 TRBV28 CASSQHGETEAFF
TRBJ2-7 TRBV4-1 CASSQGGAGTYEQYF
TRBJ1-1 TRBV19 CASRVGGSSEAFF
TRBJ1-1 TRBV5-6 CASSLLEGRSTEAFF
TRBJ2-7 TRBV6-6 CASSFWWGPSSYEQYF
TRBJ2-4 TRBV11-2 CASSLDVGVLNIQYF
TRBJ2-1 TRBV19 CASREAGDHNEQFF
TRBJ2-7 TRBV5-1 CASSLQRESYEQYF
TRBJ2-3 TRBV5-1 CASSLDRVTDTQYF
TRBJ2-7 TRBV6-6 CASRGGSSGNEQYF
TRBJ2-1 TRBV5-4 CASESQREGDEQFF
TRBJ1-2 TRBV18 CASSADPGARVYGYTF
TRBJ2-5 TRBV5-4 CASSRGTQQETQYF
TRBJ2-1 TRBV7-6 CASSLGAFNEQFF
TRBJ2-3 TRBV27 CASSLSPSGGADTQYF
TRBJ2-7 TRBV7-8 CASSLPTSQGYEQYF
TRBJ1-1 TRBV6-5 CASSSPGEVNTEAFF
TRBJ1-1 TRBV10-1 CASSDPGTGRTEAFF
TRBJ2-1 TRBV13 CASSLGGSSGGQFF
TRBJ2-1 TRBV19 CASSRTSGSQGNEQFF